One and the same sample provided the 17 T cell receptor beta chains below, sequenced in a study of radiation and T cells in renal cell carcinoma. Noted time point: baseline pretreatment blood. The treatment denotes: 15 Gy SBRT to primary tumor, nephrectomy 4 weeks later. Some clones are missing from TCRdb's copy, which holds only in-frame ones; the method was immunoSEQ multiplex PCR. This repertoire shows 130,000 to 150,000 clones, roughly 84% found once; its top ten account for around 13%. The source was blood, collected from a patient whose treatment included radiotherapy and nephrectomy. These receptors all come from a woman aged 45-59 years with renal cell carcinoma.

This clone has a single count. The rearrangement uses TRBV5-1 and TRBJ2-1; D is unclear. Germline V gene lookup returns CDR1 SGHRS and CDR2 YFSETQ. V lost 4 bases and J 0 bases, leaving 8 bases between the germline ends. This CDR3 contains 14 residues. CDR3 sequence reads: CASSVRGSYNEQFF. The CDR3 DNA follows: TGCGCCAGCAGCGTTAGAGGCTCCTACAATGAGCAGTTCTTC. The full variable domain, rest sourced from reference TRBV5-1 and TRBJ2-1, is KAGVTQTPRYLIKTRGQQVTLSCSPISGHRSVSWYQQTPGQGLQFLFEYFSETQRNKGNFPGRFSGRQFSNSRSEMNVSTLELGDSALYLCASSVRGSYNEQFFGPGTRLTVL.

This chain joins TRBV10-3 and TRBJ2-2; 11 positions agree with TRBD2. Germline lookup yields CDR1 ENHRY and CDR2 SYGVKD. Trimming took 3 bases from V and 4 from J; bases not matched to a gene: 7. The CDR3 totals 17 residues. This CDR3 is CAISDELAGAFTGELFF. In nucleotides, the CDR3 is TGTGCCATCAGTGACGAACTAGCGGGGGCCTTCACCGGGGAGCTGTTTTTT.

The J gene is TRBJ2-6, the V gene TRBV7-2; the D gene is possibly TRBD1 (6 bases). V dropped 4 bases and J dropped 0 bases, with 10 bases sitting between them. The V gene's germline CDR1 is SGHTA and CDR2 FQGNSA. The CDR3 length is 16 residues. Here the CDR3 DNA reads TGTGCCAGCAGCTCGACAGGCTTCTCTGGGGCCAACGTCCTGACTTTC. Amino acids: CASSSTGFSGANVLTF.

A few counts support this clone. The rearrangement uses TRBV4-1 and TRBJ2-5, with D perhaps TRBD1 (6 bases). Per the germline V gene, CDR1 is MGHRA and CDR2 is YSYEKL. The CDR3 covers 17 residues. Trimming stripped 1 base from V and 2 bases from J, with 17 bases between. For the CDR3, the DNA is TGCGCCAGCAGCCAAGGGACAGTCAACCAAATACAAGAGACCCAGTACTTC. Protein sequence: CASSQGTVNQIQETQYF.

This clone was seen only once. J is TRBJ2-7 and V is TRBV5-1; the match to TRBD2 covers 15 bases. This CDR3 is built from 15 residues. Germline V CDR1 and CDR2: SGHRS, YFSETQ. The V and J ends lost 4 bases and 5 bases, in that order; junction bases with no gene match: 4. CDR3 DNA sequence: TGCGCCAGCAGCCCGGGACTAGCGGGGGGTGACGAGCAGTACTTC. Its translation is CASSPGLAGGDEQYF.

The CDR3 nucleotides read TGTGCCAGCAGCTTGGTGGACACTGCCAAAAACATTCAGTACTTC. Residues: CASSLVDTAKNIQYF. The gene calls are TRBV5-4 and TRBJ2-4, with TRBD1 as a possible D gene (5 bases). The CDR3 runs to 15 residues. Trimming took off 0 bases at V and 1 base at J, with 8 bases between the two ends. The germline V gene encodes CDR1 SGHNT and CDR2 YYREEE (reference sequence).

For the CDR3, the DNA is TGTGCCAGCAGATTGACAGGGAGCTCCTACGAGCAGTACTTC. It yields the protein CASRLTGSSYEQYF. The rearrangement joins TRBV5-4 to TRBJ2-7, with 7 bases lining up with TRBD1. Trimming at V came to 5 bases and at J to 0 bases, leaving 5 bases not matched to a gene. The CDR3 length is 14 residues. The germline CDR1 and CDR2 sequences are SGHNT and YYREEE (reference sequence).

The chain couples TRBV18 to TRBJ1-1; D may be TRBD1 (6 bases). The CDR3 sequence is 14 residues long. V was cut by 3 bases and J by 2 bases, with 10 bases left in between. Germline CDR1 reads KGHSH; CDR2 reads LQKENI. In DNA, the CDR3 is TGTGCCAGCTCACCGGGGGACACCAACACTGAAGCTTTCTTT. As protein: CASSPGDTNTEAFF.

This clone has just a few counts. The J gene is TRBJ1-4, the V gene TRBV2; D possibly corresponds to TRBD1 (6 bases). The V gene lost 3 bases and the J gene lost 8 bases, with 16 bases spanning the gap. The CDR3 has 15 residues. The germline gives CDR1 SNHLY, CDR2 FYNNEI. CDR3 sequence: CASSDDAGVGEKLFF. In nucleotides, the CDR3 is TGTGCCAGCAGTGATGATGCAGGGGTAGGAGAAAAACTGTTTTTT.

The V call is TRBV5-4, the J call TRBJ1-2; D may be TRBD1 (6 bases). V was pared by 2 bases and J by 2 bases, with 13 bases between. This CDR3 contains 15 residues. Per germline, CDR1 SGHNT and CDR2 YYREEE (reference sequence). CDR3 nucleotide sequence: TGTGCCAGCAGCTTCCCAGGGGCTCTCAACTATGGCTACACCTTC. Its translation is CASSFPGALNYGYTF.

This clone was seen a few times. This sequence joins TRBV7-8 and TRBJ1-6; D gene unclear. Germline CDR1 reads SGHVS; CDR2 reads FQNEAQ. The CDR3 loop spans 16 amino acids. Trimming left V 5 bases short and J 7 bases short, with 18 bases between. CDR3 nucleotide sequence: TGTGCCAGCAGCCGTACTCGGGCCCCTGGGAATTCACCCCTCCACTTT. Amino acid sequence: CASSRTRAPGNSPLHF.

V and J are TRBV29-1 and TRBJ2-6; D might be TRBD1 (6 bases). CDR3 length: 16 amino acids. The V end was cut by 7 bases, the J end by 4 bases, with 20 bases between. Germline V gives CDR1 SQVTM, CDR2 ANQGSEA. The DNA of the CDR3 is TGCAGCGCAGGGGACGTACCCGTTTCGGGGGCCAACGTCCTGACTTTC. Amino acid sequence: CSAGDVPVSGANVLTF. The full variable domain, its missing parts supplied by reference TRBV29-1 and TRBJ2-6, is SAVISQKPSRDICQRGTSLTIQCQVDSQVTMMFWYRQQPGQSLTLIATANQGSEATYESGFVIDKFPISRPNLTFSTLTVSNMSPEDSSIYLCSAGDVPVSGANVLTFGAGSRLTVL.

The rearrangement links TRBV7-9 to TRBJ2-7; the match to TRBD1 covers 7 bases. The junction had 7 bases not matched to a gene; V was cut back by 0 bases and J by 2 bases. The CDR3 has 16 amino acids. Germline values: CDR1 SEHNR, CDR2 FQNEAQ (reference sequence). The CDR3 sequence: CASSLAQGTATYEQYF. The CDR3, as DNA: TGTGCCAGCAGCTTAGCGCAGGGGACAGCTACCTACGAGCAGTACTTC.

The genes are TRBV29-1 and TRBJ2-1, with D unclear. Germline assignment: CDR1 SQVTM and CDR2 ANQGSEA. This CDR3 comprises 13 residues. Trimming stripped 4 bases from V and 2 bases from J, with 9 bases between. The CDR3 loop reads CSVGRRTYNEQFF. CDR3 bases: TGCAGCGTTGGTCGCAGGACCTACAATGAGCAGTTCTTC.

The gene calls are TRBV30 and TRBJ1-5, with a weak D call TRBD1 (5 bases). This CDR3 contains 12 residues. V lost 1 base and J lost 9, with 10 bases in between. Germline CDR1 reads GTSNPN; CDR2 reads SVGIG (reference sequence). The CDR3 loop is CAWSAGGGPQHF. CDR3 nucleotides: TGTGCCTGGAGTGCGGGGGGTGGGCCCCAGCATTTT.

The rearrangement links TRBV9 to TRBJ1-2; D unclear. Looked up from germline, CDR1 is SGDLS and CDR2 is YYNGEE. Trimming pared 3 bases from V and 5 bases from J, leaving 17 bases between. The CDR3 sequence is 15 residues long. The CDR3 sequence: CASSATDPDPYGYTF. DNA of the CDR3: TGTGCCAGCAGCGCGACGGATCCCGACCCTTATGGCTACACCTTC.

The chain recombines TRBV2 with TRBJ2-7; D remains unclear. The CDR3 has 14 residues. V was trimmed by 2 bases and J by 0 bases, leaving 8 bases between them. Germline V gives CDR1 SNHLY, CDR2 FYNNEI. The CDR3, as DNA: TGTGCCAGCAGTGAAAGGTACCCCTCCTACGAGCAGTACTTC. The encoded protein is CASSERYPSYEQYF. Combining the CDR3 with reference TRBV2 and TRBJ2-7 gives the whole variable domain EPEVTQTPSHQVTQMGQEVILRCVPISNHLYFYWYRQILGQKVEFLVSFYNNEISEKSEIFDDQFSVERPDGSNFTLKIRSTKLEDSAMYFCASSERYPSYEQYFGPGTRLTVT.